These 16 T cell receptor beta chains were sequenced from one sample in a study of shared clonotypes between healthy human individuals. Sequenced by immunoSEQ multiplex PCR; TCRdb stores in-frame clones only, minus some. The sample carries some 650,000 clones, around 97% recorded once. The specimen sequenced was naive CD4+ T cells sorted from blood. Subset indicated: CD45RA+ positively selected. These TCRs come from a woman aged 25 to 39 in good health.

The sample holds a few counts of this clone. The genes are TRBV18 and TRBJ2-2; D is uncertain. Germline V gene sequence: CDR1 KGHSH, CDR2 LQKENI. Trimming took 5 bases from V and 5 from J, leaving 15 bases between them. The CDR3 totals 15 residues. CDR3 protein: CASSLSATMTGELFF. DNA of the CDR3: TGTGCCAGCTCATTAAGCGCAACGATGACCGGGGAGCTGTTTTTT.

This chain connects TRBV18 to TRBJ2-2, with D possibly being TRBD1 (5 bases). CDR1 is KGHSH, CDR2 LQKENI, per germline. The V end lost 3 bases, the J end lost 1 base, and 9 bases lay between the germline ends. This CDR3 contains 15 residues. The CDR3 here is CASSPQQENTGELFF. The CDR3, as DNA: TGTGCCAGCTCACCCCAACAGGAGAACACCGGGGAGCTGTTTTTT. The full variable domain, with the rest looked up from reference TRBV18 and TRBJ2-2, is NAGVMQNPRHLVRRRGQEARLRCSPMKGHSHVYWYRQLPEEGLKFMVYLQKENIIDESGMPKERFSAEFPKEGPSILRIQQVVRGDSAAYFCASSPQQENTGELFFGEGSRLTVL.

The V and J genes are TRBV29-1 and TRBJ2-7; 7 positions agree with TRBD2. The germline V gene has CDR1 SQVTM and CDR2 ANQGSEA. This CDR3 spans 20 amino acids. V was clipped by 1 base and J by 2 bases; unmatched bases: 23. This chain's CDR3 is CSVEVEGGGDYIWGTYEQYF. CDR3 nucleotides: TGCAGCGTTGAAGTGGAGGGAGGCGGGGACTATATTTGGGGGACCTACGAGCAGTACTTC.

The chain has TRBV5-1 and TRBJ2-7; the D gene is possibly TRBD1 (5 bases). There are 14 residues in the CDR3. The germline V gene encodes CDR1 SGHRS and CDR2 YFSETQ. V was clipped by 4 bases and J by 5 bases, with 16 bases between them. In DNA form, the CDR3 reads TGCGCCAGCAGCGACGGACATACGGTGGACGAGCAGTACTTC. Its translation is CASSDGHTVDEQYF.

Written as DNA, the CDR3 is TGTGCCAGCAGCATTGACAAGAACTATGGCTACACCTTC. This codes for CASSIDKNYGYTF. The J gene is TRBJ1-2, the V gene TRBV7-2, with D uncertain. CDR3 length: 13 amino acids. Per the germline V gene, CDR1 is SGHTA and CDR2 is FQGNSA. V was shortened by 5 bases and J by 2 bases, with 9 bases between the two germline ends. Variable domain in full (rest from reference TRBV7-2 and TRBJ1-2): GAGVSQSPSNKVTEKGKDVELRCDPISGHTALYWYRQSLGQGLEFLIYFQGNSAPDKSGLPSDRFSAERTGGSVSTLTIQRTQQEDSAVYLCASSIDKNYGYTFGSGTRLTVV.

This chain joins TRBV10-1 and TRBJ2-2; no reliable D call. This CDR3 comprises 18 residues. Germline lookup yields CDR1 WNHNN and CDR2 SYGVQD (reference sequence). V lost 6 bases, J lost 5 bases, and 25 bases lay in between. This CDR3 reads CASSHRDIGGRYTGELFF. The CDR3 nucleotides read TGCGCCAGCAGCCACCGAGACATAGGTGGTCGGTATACCGGGGAGCTGTTTTTT.

The V gene is TRBV9, the J gene TRBJ2-1; D call uncertain. The CDR3 spans 14 residues. V was trimmed by 4 bases and J by 6 bases, leaving 14 bases between them. Germline CDR1 reads SGDLS; CDR2 reads YYNGEE. CDR3 DNA: TGTGCCAGCAGCACGACGGACCAGGCCAATGAGCAGTTCTTC. Protein product: CASSTTDQANEQFF.

The chain uses TRBV28 and TRBJ2-1; D is possibly TRBD1 (6 bases). V was pared by 2 bases and J by 10 bases, with 12 bases between. The CDR3 consists of 13 residues. From germline, CDR1 is MDHEN and CDR2 SYDVKM. In DNA, the CDR3 is TGTGCCAGCAGTTTAGGGCGGCAGGGGGAGCAGTTCTTC. The encoded protein is CASSLGRQGEQFF.

This clone is a singleton in its sample. In DNA form, the CDR3 reads TGCGCCAGCAGCTCCCCTTTCGGCAAGAACACCGGGGAGCTGTTTTTT. It yields the protein CASSSPFGKNTGELFF. The V call is TRBV5-1, the J call TRBJ2-2; D ambiguous. Germline CDR1 and CDR2: SGHRS and YFSETQ. V was clipped by 3 bases and J by 1 base, with 13 bases between them. The CDR3 is made up of 16 amino acids. Full variable domain (outside the CDR3, taken from reference TRBV5-1 and TRBJ2-2): KAGVTQTPRYLIKTRGQQVTLSCSPISGHRSVSWYQQTPGQGLQFLFEYFSETQRNKGNFPGRFSGRQFSNSRSEMNVSTLELGDSALYLCASSSPFGKNTGELFFGEGSRLTVL.

The chain has TRBV6-4 and TRBJ2-1; unclear D gene. The CDR3 sequence is 14 residues long. V lost 3 bases and J 6 bases, leaving 12 bases between the germline ends. Germline V CDR1 and CDR2: MRHNA, SNTAGT. CDR3 sequence: CASSDVVGVNEQFF. The CDR3 DNA follows: TGTGCCAGCAGTGATGTAGTCGGAGTCAATGAGCAGTTCTTC.

The chain joins TRBV19 to TRBJ2-3; 7 bases fit TRBD2. V shed 3 bases and J 3 bases; nucleotides not matched to a gene: 9. In germline, CDR1 is LNHDA, CDR2 SQIVND (reference sequence). This CDR3 is built from 16 residues. Here the CDR3 reads CASSIVGEGPTDTQYF. The CDR3 DNA follows: TGTGCCAGTAGTATTGTGGGGGAGGGGCCGACAGATACGCAGTATTTT. The full variable domain, its missing parts supplied by reference TRBV19 and TRBJ2-3, is DGGITQSPKYLFRKEGQNVTLSCEQNLNHDAMYWYRQDPGQGLRLIYYSQIVNDFQKGDIAEGYSVSREKKESFPLTVTSAQKNPTAFYLCASSIVGEGPTDTQYFGPGTRLTVL.

DNA of the CDR3: TGTGCCTGGAAAGGGACAGGGATGGTCAATGAGCAGTTCTTC. Protein: CAWKGTGMVNEQFF. The chain uses TRBV30 and TRBJ2-1, with TRBD1 matching over 9 bases. The V gene's germline CDR1 is GTSNPN and CDR2 SVGIG (reference sequence). Trimming took 4 bases from V and 6 from J; bases not matched to a gene: 7. The CDR3 spans 14 residues.

The chain carries TRBV25-1 and TRBJ2-7; no clear D. This CDR3 is 13 amino acids long. The germline CDR1 and CDR2 sequences are MGHDK and SYGVNS. V gave up 5 bases and J gave up 1 base, with 9 bases separating them. The CDR3 reads CASSRFQSYEQYF. The CDR3 DNA reads TGTGCCAGCAGTCGCTTCCAGTCCTACGAGCAGTACTTC.

The chain combines TRBV29-1 with TRBJ1-1; D call uncertain. V lost 0 bases and J 5 bases, leaving 16 bases between the germline ends. Germline CDR1 is SQVTM and CDR2 is ANQGSEA. The CDR3 consists of 15 residues. The CDR3 loop reads CSVEEPRVRGTEAFF. As DNA, the CDR3 is TGCAGCGTTGAAGAACCCCGGGTCCGGGGAACTGAAGCTTTCTTT.

The chain joins TRBV19 to TRBJ1-4, with 11 bases identical to TRBD1. This CDR3 is 16 amino acids long. Germline assignment: CDR1 LNHDA and CDR2 SQIVND (reference sequence). V shed 9 bases and J 11 bases; nucleotides not matched to a gene: 17. CDR3 in DNA: TGTGCCAGCTCCGGACAGGGGGCGAGCGTCGAGGGTAAACTGTTTTTT. It encodes CASSGQGASVEGKLFF.

The chain links TRBV6-5 to TRBJ1-1; D perhaps matches TRBD1 (5 bases). Germline V gene sequence: CDR1 MNHEY, CDR2 SVGAGI. The CDR3 covers 15 residues. With 2 bases removed from V and 0 bases from J, the gap between germline ends came to 10 bases. Written as DNA, the CDR3 is TGTGCCAGCAGTTACGAGGGGTTGGTGAACACTGAAGCTTTCTTT. As protein: CASSYEGLVNTEAFF.